This T cell receptor beta chain was sequenced in a study of glioma-infiltrating T cells. This clonotype was detected ten times or more. Using RNA template, CDR3s of TCR alpha and beta were amplified with iRepertoire arm-PCR. TCRdb analysed the multiplex PCR reads with MiXCR anew, one entry per CDR3 protein. In the table there are approximately 110,000 distinct CDR3 sequences, approximately 25% of which are singletons. Trimming took 0 bases from V and 4 from J; bases not matched to a gene: 5. This CDR3 is built from 15 residues. The germline V gene encodes CDR1 MNHNY and CDR2 SVGAGI (reference sequence).

Sequenced: glioma tissue, nonneoplastic brain tissue, or PBMCs (not recorded which). The rearrangement uses TRBV6-6 and TRBJ1-2; 7 positions agree with TRBD1. The sequence came from a human donor with low-grade glioma or glioblastoma, undergoing nonglioma brain surgery, or in good health (not recorded which). The CDR3 region has the DNA TGTGCCAGCAGTTACTCCGACAGGGACGGCTATGGCTACACCTTC. Residues: CASSYSDRDGYGYTF.